A single sample gave rise to the 30 T cell receptor beta chains below, sequenced in a study of CD8 T cells in Susac syndrome. With random hexamers, reverse transcription was performed on about 0.5 to 1 ug of RNA. A single record per CDR3 protein comes from TCRdb applying MiXCR to the immunoSEQ multiplex PCR reads. The table records around 230,000 distinct CDR3 sequences, 90% to 97% of them present only once. The material sequenced was CD4+ T cells from PBMCs. These receptors originate from a human donor with Susac syndrome.

The gene calls are TRBV9 and TRBJ2-6; weak D call: TRBD1 (6 bases). The length of the CDR3 is 16 residues. The germline CDR1 and CDR2 sequences are SGDLS and YYNGEE. Trimming took off 0 bases at V and 4 bases at J, with 11 bases between the two ends. The CDR3 spells CASSVVGGSGANVLTF. In DNA form, the CDR3 reads TGTGCCAGCAGCGTAGTTGGGGGCTCAGGGGCCAACGTCCTGACTTTC.

The V and J genes are TRBV27 and TRBJ2-6, with D possibly being TRBD1 (6 bases). The germline V gene encodes CDR1 MNHEY and CDR2 SMNVEV (reference sequence). This CDR3 has 15 residues. V was trimmed by 6 bases and J by 0 bases, leaving 9 bases between them. DNA for the CDR3: TGTGCCAGCAGAGGACAGCTCTCTGGGGCCAACGTCCTGACTTTC. Protein: CASRGQLSGANVLTF.

The chain recombines TRBV3-1 with TRBJ2-2; D is perhaps TRBD2 (6 bases). Per the germline V gene, CDR1 is LGHDT and CDR2 is YNNKEL (reference sequence). Deletions cut 5 bases from V and 7 bases from J, with 20 bases between. This CDR3 spans 16 amino acids. CDR3 in amino acids: CASSVYGGIFGGELFF. For the CDR3, the DNA is TGTGCCAGCAGCGTTTACGGAGGGATTTTTGGCGGGGAGCTGTTTTTT.

This chain links TRBV30 with TRBJ2-2; no clear D. The V and J ends lost 8 bases and 3 bases respectively, with 7 bases between them. The CDR3 consists of 11 residues. Germline CDR1 and CDR2: GTSNPN and SVGIG (reference sequence). CDR3 coding DNA: TGTGCCGGTTACTACACCGGGGAGCTGTTTTTT. Translation gives CAGYYTGELFF.

The V and J genes are TRBV20-1 and TRBJ2-2, with TRBD1 matching 7 bases. The V gene's germline CDR1 is DFQATT and CDR2 SNEGSKA (reference sequence). The CDR3 is 13 residues long. Trimming cost V 4 bases and J 4 bases; bases outside gene matches: 3. The CDR3 DNA follows: TGCAGTGCTAAAACAGGGGTCACCGGGGAGCTGTTTTTT. Its translation is CSAKTGVTGELFF.

The rearrangement joins TRBV20-1 to TRBJ1-2; D unclear. Germline V gene data show CDR1 as DFQATT and CDR2 as SNEGSKA (reference sequence). This CDR3 region has 14 residues. V lost 6 bases and J lost 2, with 16 bases in between. The CDR3 sequence is CSAPTSLQNYGYTF. CDR3 sequence (DNA): TGCAGTGCCCCTACTAGTTTACAGAACTATGGCTACACCTTC.

For the CDR3, the DNA is TGTGCCAGCAGCCCACAGGGGAGAGCAGGTGGCTACACCTTC. This translates into CASSPQGRAGGYTF. The rearrangement uses TRBV3-1 and TRBJ1-2; 7 nucleotides line up with TRBD1. Germline V gene lookup returns CDR1 LGHDT and CDR2 YNNKEL (reference sequence). The CDR3 contains 14 residues. The V and J ends lost 4 bases and 7 bases, in that order; junction bases with no gene match: 9.

The CDR3 protein is CSASGVTGYGYTF. CDR3 nucleotide sequence: TGCAGTGCTAGCGGCGTCACGGGCTATGGCTACACCTTC. The rearrangement joins TRBV20-1 to TRBJ1-2; D remains ambiguous. V was clipped by 3 bases and J by 4 bases, with 12 bases between them. CDR1 is DFQATT, CDR2 SNEGSKA, per germline (reference sequence). CDR3 length: 13 amino acids.

The chain is built from TRBV29-1 and TRBJ1-1; D possibly corresponds to TRBD1 (6 bases). The germline V gene has CDR1 SQVTM and CDR2 ANQGSEA. Trimming took off 7 bases at V and 10 bases at J, with 22 bases between the two ends. The CDR3 sequence is 13 residues long. The CDR3 spells CSGSVLGGRGAFF. DNA of the CDR3: TGCAGCGGGTCCGTTCTTGGGGGGCGAGGAGCTTTCTTT.

In its sample, this clonotype was seen once. The J gene is TRBJ1-1, the V gene TRBV12-3 or TRBV12-4; no clear D. Trimming pared 6 bases from V and 1 base from J, leaving 6 bases between. The CDR3 spans 12 residues. CDR3 sequence (DNA): TGTGCCAGCAGGCACACGAACACTGAAGCTTTCTTT. Translated, it gives CASRHTNTEAFF.

This clonotype has a single count. The V call is TRBV6-1, the J call TRBJ2-1; 11 bases are shared with TRBD2. Germline V CDR1 and CDR2: MNHNS, SASEGT. V shed 3 bases and J 7 bases; nucleotides not matched to a gene: 14. The CDR3 runs 18 residues. CDR3 in amino acids: CASSDLASGRTTMNEQFF. The CDR3 DNA is TGTGCCAGCAGTGATCTGGCTAGCGGGAGGACCACAATGAATGAGCAGTTCTTC.

The CDR3 nucleotides are TGTGCCTGGAGTGAACGGGGCTCGGGCACTGAAGCTTTCTTT. Protein product: CAWSERGSGTEAFF. This chain uses TRBV30 with TRBJ1-1, with a tentative D call TRBD1 (5 bases). Trimming took off 1 base at V and 4 bases at J, with 13 bases between the two ends. Per the germline V gene, CDR1 is GTSNPN and CDR2 is SVGIG (reference sequence). This CDR3 is 14 amino acids long. Variable domain in full (rest from reference TRBV30 and TRBJ1-1): SQTIHQWPATLVQPVGSPLSLECTVEGTSNPNLYWYRQAAGRGLQLLFYSVGIGQISSEVPQNLSASRPQDRQFILSSKKLLLSDSGFYLCAWSERGSGTEAFFGQGTRLTVV.

The chain employs TRBV28 and TRBJ2-7; possibly TRBD1 for D (5 bases). There are 15 residues in the CDR3. The germline gives CDR1 MDHEN, CDR2 SYDVKM. V shed 6 bases and J shed 5 bases, with 20 bases lying between them. The CDR3 region has the DNA TGTGCCAGCAGCAAAAGCCGACAGTATCCCAACGAGCAGTACTTC. Protein product: CASSKSRQYPNEQYF.

CDR3 DNA sequence: TGCAGCGTTGCTGGTCCCCCGGCCTACGAGCAGTACTTC. Encoded protein: CSVAGPPAYEQYF. The chain uses TRBV29-1 and TRBJ2-7; D is uncertain. The V gene's germline CDR1 is SQVTM and CDR2 ANQGSEA. This CDR3 region has 13 residues. V shed 4 bases and J shed 2 bases, with 12 bases lying between them.

The V and J genes are TRBV11-2 and TRBJ2-7; the match to TRBD1 covers 7 bases. The V gene's germline CDR1 is SGHAT and CDR2 FQNNGV. V lost 8 bases and J lost 1; bases outside the gene matches: 8. The CDR3 is 14 residues long. The CDR3 bases are TGTGCCAGCGGGGGACAGCCGTATTCCTACGAGCAGTACTTC. Residues: CASGGQPYSYEQYF.

The chain has TRBV20-1 and TRBJ2-5; 9 bases match TRBD1. The CDR3 is made up of 14 amino acids. Germline CDR1 DFQATT, CDR2 SNEGSKA (reference sequence). Unmatched junction bases numbered 7, after V lost 5 bases and J lost 3 bases. The CDR3 loop reads CSAAGTGTKETQYF. In DNA, the CDR3 is TGCAGTGCTGCCGGGACAGGGACGAAAGAGACCCAGTACTTC.

CDR3 DNA sequence: TGCAGTGCTAGGCGAGCGGGAGGGCCAGGGAATGAGCAGTTCTTC. Translating gives CSARRAGGPGNEQFF. The V gene is TRBV20-1, the J gene TRBJ2-1; 10 bases are a match to TRBD2. Germline CDR1 reads DFQATT; CDR2 reads SNEGSKA (reference sequence). Losses at the gene ends were 3 bases for V and 7 bases for J; bases not matched to a gene: 9. The CDR3 has 15 amino acids.

Regarding this clonotype: The junction departs from the called germline gene at one end, perhaps through a read error. V gene TRBV7-7 combines with J gene TRBJ2-1; 12 positions agree with TRBD2. Per the germline V gene, CDR1 is SSHAT and CDR2 is FNYEAQ (reference sequence). This CDR3 has 15 residues. The CDR3 region is CASSLRLAGVNEQFF. In DNA form, the CDR3 reads TGTGCTAGCAGCTTAAGACTAGCGGGAGTAAATGAGCAGTTCTTC.

This clonotype appeared a single time. The chain combines TRBV20-1 with TRBJ2-3; D ambiguous. V lost 6 bases and J 0 bases, leaving 13 bases between the germline ends. Germline V CDR1 and CDR2: DFQATT, SNEGSKA (reference sequence). CDR3 size: 14 residues. CDR3: CSAKNSASTDTQYF. CDR3 sequence (DNA): TGCAGTGCCAAGAACAGTGCTAGCACAGATACGCAGTATTTT.

This chain uses TRBV9 with TRBJ2-1; 11 bases fit TRBD2. CDR3 length equals 15 residues. V dropped 3 bases and J dropped 8; count of bases not matched to a gene: 7. CDR1 is SGDLS and CDR2 is YYNGEE in the germline V gene. CDR3 nucleotide sequence: TGTGCCAGCAGCGCTCAACTAGCGGGAGTAGATGAGCAGTTCTTC. This encodes CASSAQLAGVDEQFF.

This clonotype was counted a few times. The chain employs TRBV25-1 and TRBJ1-2; 7 nucleotides match TRBD1. V gave up 6 bases and J gave up 2 bases; unmatched junction bases: 3. CDR1 MGHDK and CDR2 SYGVNS come from the germline V gene. The CDR3 length is 13 residues. In DNA, the CDR3 is TGTGCCAGCAGCTTACAGGGGAACTATGGCTACACCTTC. Protein product: CASSLQGNYGYTF.

V gene TRBV4-1 combines with J gene TRBJ1-1; 9 nucleotides agree with TRBD1. Germline-derived CDR1 and CDR2 are MGHRA and YSYEKL. The CDR3 has 15 amino acids. V lost 3 bases and J lost 7; bases outside the gene matches: 9. The CDR3 sequence is CASSHTGGVDGEAFF. The DNA of the CDR3 is TGCGCCAGCAGCCACACAGGGGGCGTTGACGGTGAAGCTTTCTTT.

This chain connects TRBV28 to TRBJ2-1; TRBD1 agrees at 10 bases. J gave up 4 bases and V 3 bases, and 9 bases lay outside the gene matches. The CDR3 consists of 17 residues. CDR1 MDHEN and CDR2 SYDVKM come from the germline V gene. The chain's CDR3 is CASSFQNPGQGYNEQFF. In nucleotides, the CDR3 is TGTGCCAGCAGTTTTCAAAATCCGGGACAGGGGTACAATGAGCAGTTCTTC.

This CDR3 is CASSISGRAGNEQFF. In DNA form, the CDR3 reads TGTGCCAGCAGCATTAGCGGGAGGGCCGGAAATGAGCAGTTCTTC. This rearrangement joins TRBV9 to TRBJ2-1; 11 bases line up with TRBD2. The CDR3 extends over 15 amino acids. Trimming cost V 4 bases and J 7 bases; bases outside gene matches: 7. Germline V lookup: CDR1 SGDLS, CDR2 YYNGEE.

This clonotype was seen once. The gene calls are TRBV11-2 and TRBJ2-5; 7 bases are shared with TRBD2. The CDR3 spans 12 residues. After removal of 10 bases from V and 5 bases from J, the junction contained 7 bases not matched to a gene. CDR1 is SGHAT and CDR2 is FQNNGV in the germline V gene. The CDR3 DNA reads as TGTGCCACCTCGGGAGGCGGGGAGACCCAGTACTTC. Translated, it gives CATSGGGETQYF.

This rearrangement joins TRBV20-1 to TRBJ1-4; D perhaps matches TRBD1 (5 bases). Per the germline V gene, CDR1 is DFQATT and CDR2 is SNEGSKA (reference sequence). Trimming shortened V by 0 bases and J by 8 bases, and 13 bases separated the two germline ends. The CDR3 contains 14 residues. CDR3 DNA: TGCAGTGCTAGAGAAGGGGCAGGAGACGAAAAACTGTTTTTT. It codes for CSAREGAGDEKLFF.

The chain carries TRBV3-1 and TRBJ2-7; either TRBD1 or TRBD2 may supply D (5 bases each). The CDR3 runs to 12 residues. Looked up from germline, CDR1 is LGHDT and CDR2 is YNNKEL (reference sequence). Between the trimmed V and J ends, which lost 3 bases and 6 bases, there was a span of 9 bases. DNA of the CDR3: TGTGCCAGCAGCCAGGGACCGGGCGAGCAGTACTTC. It encodes CASSQGPGEQYF.

This sequence joins TRBV20-1 and TRBJ2-7; D unclear. From germline, CDR1 is DFQATT and CDR2 SNEGSKA (reference sequence). Trimming took 0 bases from V and 2 from J, leaving 20 bases between them. This CDR3 comprises 17 residues. CDR3 in DNA: TGCAGTGCTAGAGATAGTTTCGGCCCTGGTGAACCCTACGAGCAGTACTTC. Translation gives CSARDSFGPGEPYEQYF.

The rearrangement links TRBV20-1 to TRBJ2-5, with D unresolved. V was clipped by 0 bases and J by 0 bases, with 11 bases between them. The CDR3 covers 15 residues. CDR1 is DFQATT and CDR2 is SNEGSKA in the germline V gene (reference sequence). The CDR3 DNA sequence: TGCAGTGCTAGAGAAGTGAGGAGCTACCAAGAGACCCAGTACTTC. Its translation is CSAREVRSYQETQYF.

This clonotype has only a few counts. The chain has TRBV12-3 or TRBV12-4 and TRBJ2-1; D not certain. The CDR3 covers 15 residues. Trimming removed 3 bases from V and 0 bases from J, with 9 bases in between. The CDR3 region has the DNA TGTGCCAGCAGTTTTTCGGGTAGCTCCTACAATGAGCAGTTCTTC. This translates into CASSFSGSSYNEQFF.